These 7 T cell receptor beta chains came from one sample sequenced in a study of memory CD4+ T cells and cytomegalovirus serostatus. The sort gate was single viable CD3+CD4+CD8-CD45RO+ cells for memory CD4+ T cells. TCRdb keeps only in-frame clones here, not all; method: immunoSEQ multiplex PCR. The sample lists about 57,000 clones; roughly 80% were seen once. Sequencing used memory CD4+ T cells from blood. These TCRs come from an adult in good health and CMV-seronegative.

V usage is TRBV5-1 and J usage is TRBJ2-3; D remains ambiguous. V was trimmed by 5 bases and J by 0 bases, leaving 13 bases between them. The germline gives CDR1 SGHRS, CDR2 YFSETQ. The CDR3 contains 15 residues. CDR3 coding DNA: TGCGCCAGCAGTAGTACACAAACTAGCACAGATACGCAGTATTTT. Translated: CASSSTQTSTDTQYF.

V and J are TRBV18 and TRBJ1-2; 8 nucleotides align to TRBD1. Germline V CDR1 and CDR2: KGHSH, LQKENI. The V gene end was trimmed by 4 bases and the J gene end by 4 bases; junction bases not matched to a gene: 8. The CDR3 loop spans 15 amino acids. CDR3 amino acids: CASSLTPGGGYGYTF. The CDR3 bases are TGTGCCAGCTCACTGACCCCAGGGGGCGGCTATGGCTACACCTTC. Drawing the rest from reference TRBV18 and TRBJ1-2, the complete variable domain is NAGVMQNPRHLVRRRGQEARLRCSPMKGHSHVYWYRQLPEEGLKFMVYLQKENIIDESGMPKERFSAEFPKEGPSILRIQQVVRGDSAAYFCASSLTPGGGYGYTFGSGTRLTVV.

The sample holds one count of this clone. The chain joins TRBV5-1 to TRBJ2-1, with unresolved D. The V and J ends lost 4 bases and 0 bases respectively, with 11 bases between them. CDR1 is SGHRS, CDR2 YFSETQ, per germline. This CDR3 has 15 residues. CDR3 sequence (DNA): TGCGCCAGCAGCGATCAATCGAGCTCCTACAATGAGCAGTTCTTC. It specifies CASSDQSSSYNEQFF.

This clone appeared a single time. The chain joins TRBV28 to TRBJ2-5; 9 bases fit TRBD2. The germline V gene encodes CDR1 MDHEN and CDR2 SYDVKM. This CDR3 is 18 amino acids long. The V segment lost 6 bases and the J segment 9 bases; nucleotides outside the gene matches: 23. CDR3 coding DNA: TGTGCCAGCAGCCAGGGACCGCCGGGACTAGCCAGAAAGTTGCCCCAGTACTTC. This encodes CASSQGPPGLARKLPQYF. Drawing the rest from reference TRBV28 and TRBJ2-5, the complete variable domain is DVKVTQSSRYLVKRTGEKVFLECVQDMDHENMFWYRQDPGLGLRLIYFSYDVKMKEKGDIPEGYSVSREKKERFSLILESASTNQTSMYLCASSQGPPGLARKLPQYFGPGTRLLVL.

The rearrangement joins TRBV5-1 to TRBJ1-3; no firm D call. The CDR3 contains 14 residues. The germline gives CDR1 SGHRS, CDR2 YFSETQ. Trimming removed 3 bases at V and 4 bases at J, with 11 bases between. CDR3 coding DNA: TGCGCCAGCAGCTCTCCCCGAGACGGAAACACCATATATTTT. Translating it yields CASSSPRDGNTIYF.

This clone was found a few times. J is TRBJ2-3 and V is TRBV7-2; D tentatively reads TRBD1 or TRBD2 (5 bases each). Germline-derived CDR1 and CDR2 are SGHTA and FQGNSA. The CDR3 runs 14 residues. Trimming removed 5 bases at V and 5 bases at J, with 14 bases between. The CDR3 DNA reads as TGTGCCAGCAGCCTAACCGGGGCGATAGATACGCAGTATTTT. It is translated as CASSLTGAIDTQYF. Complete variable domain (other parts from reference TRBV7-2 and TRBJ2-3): GAGVSQSPSNKVTEKGKDVELRCDPISGHTALYWYRQSLGQGLEFLIYFQGNSAPDKSGLPSDRFSAERTGGSVSTLTIQRTQQEDSAVYLCASSLTGAIDTQYFGPGTRLTVL.

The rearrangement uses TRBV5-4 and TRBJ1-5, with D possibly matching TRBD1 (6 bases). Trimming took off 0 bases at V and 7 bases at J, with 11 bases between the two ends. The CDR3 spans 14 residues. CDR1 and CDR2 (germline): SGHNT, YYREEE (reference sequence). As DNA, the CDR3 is TGTGCCAGCAGCTTGGGGGGGCTGGGCCAGCCCCAGCATTTT. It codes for CASSLGGLGQPQHF. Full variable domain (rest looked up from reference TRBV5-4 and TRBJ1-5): ETGVTQSPTHLIKTRGQQVTLRCSSQSGHNTVSWYQQALGQGPQFIFQYYREEENGRGNFPPRFSGLQFPNYSSELNVNALELDDSALYLCASSLGGLGQPQHFGDGTRLSIL.